A single sample gave rise to the 25 T cell receptor beta chains below, sequenced in a study of T cell responses to AZD1222 COVID-19 vaccine. Generated by immunoSEQ multiplex PCR, the TCRdb table keeps only in-frame clones and is missing some. The sample holds 90,000 to 120,000 clones; about 90% are singletons and the top ten take 22%. This sample comprised peripheral blood, obtained on day 0 of AZD1222 vaccination. The receptors stem from an adult in good health.

The chain combines TRBV29-1 with TRBJ1-2; 10 bases are shared with TRBD1. The germline gives CDR1 SQVTM, CDR2 ANQGSEA. The CDR3 totals 15 residues. After removal of 1 base from V and 0 bases from J, the junction contained 2 bases not matched to a gene. The chain's CDR3 is CSVEGTGGSNYGYTF. As DNA, the CDR3 is TGCAGCGTTGAAGGGACAGGGGGATCTAACTATGGCTACACCTTC.

This sequence joins TRBV29-1 and TRBJ2-1, with 11 bases fitting TRBD2. Germline CDR1 reads SQVTM; CDR2 reads ANQGSEA. This CDR3 is 16 amino acids long. J gave up 9 bases and V 6 bases, and 16 bases lay outside the gene matches. CDR3 bases: TGCAGCGTCGCACATAGCGGGGGGGCCCTCGCGTCTGAGCAGTTCTTC. Protein: CSVAHSGGALASEQFF.

The J gene is TRBJ1-3, the V gene TRBV6-5, with D possibly TRBD1 on 6 matching bases. The CDR3 contains 11 residues. The V gene's germline CDR1 is MNHEY and CDR2 SVGAGI. Trimming stripped 2 bases from V and 16 bases from J, with 12 bases between. CDR3: CASSYKGVVYF. Here the CDR3 DNA reads TGTGCCAGCAGTTACAAGGGGGTCGTCTATTTT.

This chain joins TRBV5-1 and TRBJ2-5; the D is unclear. V was cut by 7 bases and J by 3 bases, with 13 bases left in between. The germline CDR1 and CDR2 sequences are SGHRS and YFSETQ. The CDR3 totals 13 residues. The CDR3 nucleotides are TGCGCCAGCGGCGAGCTAGGGAAAGAGACCCAGTACTTC. Translated, it gives CASGELGKETQYF.

This chain links TRBV5-4 with TRBJ2-7, with 7 nucleotides matching TRBD2. The CDR3 is made up of 16 amino acids. Germline V gene lookup returns CDR1 SGHNT and CDR2 YYREEE (reference sequence). V trimming: 0 bases; J trimming: 1 base; junction bases outside the gene matches: 7. The CDR3 spells CASSLELTRGSYEQYF. CDR3 in DNA: TGTGCCAGCAGCTTGGAGCTAACGCGGGGGTCCTACGAGCAGTACTTC. The variable domain in full, completed from reference TRBV5-4 and TRBJ2-7, reads ETGVTQSPTHLIKTRGQQVTLRCSSQSGHNTVSWYQQALGQGPQFIFQYYREEENGRGNFPPRFSGLQFPNYSSELNVNALELDDSALYLCASSLELTRGSYEQYFGPGTRLTVT.

This rearrangement joins TRBV3-1 (or the pseudogene TRBV3-2) to TRBJ2-3; no reliable D call. V was pared by 5 bases and J by 3 bases, with 12 bases between. The CDR3 is made up of 14 amino acids. Germline V lookup: CDR1 LGHDT, CDR2 YNNKEL (reference sequence). CDR3: CASSNGRSTDTQYF. Here the CDR3 DNA reads TGTGCCAGCAGCAATGGACGGAGTACAGATACGCAGTATTTT.

This chain joins TRBV5-1 and TRBJ1-1; D is ambiguous. The ends were cut back, 0 bases at V and 5 bases at J, with 8 bases in the middle. The CDR3 is 13 amino acids. From germline, CDR1 is SGHRS and CDR2 YFSETQ. The CDR3 coding sequence is TGCGCCAGCAGCTTGGAGATGGAGACTGAAGCTTTCTTT. It translates to CASSLEMETEAFF.

The chain carries TRBV19 and TRBJ1-2; 9 bases agree with TRBD1. Germline values: CDR1 LNHDA, CDR2 SQIVND (reference sequence). This CDR3 contains 15 residues. The J segment lost 4 bases and the V segment lost 9 bases, leaving 12 bases of the junction unmatched. The DNA of the CDR3 is TGTGCCAGAAAACTCCCTAGGACAGGGGCCTATGGCTACACCTTC. This codes for CARKLPRTGAYGYTF.

The chain combines TRBV11-2 with TRBJ1-1, with TRBD1 as a possible D gene (6 bases). This CDR3 comprises 13 residues. The V end was cut by 5 bases, the J end by 4 bases, with 11 bases between. Germline V gene sequence: CDR1 SGHAT, CDR2 FQNNGV. CDR3 residues: CASSDTGSTEAFF. CDR3 bases: TGTGCCAGCAGCGATACAGGGAGCACTGAAGCTTTCTTT.

This chain uses TRBV5-6 with TRBJ2-1; the D is unclear. The germline gives CDR1 SGHDT, CDR2 YYEEEE. V was cut by 2 bases and J by 2 bases, with 5 bases left in between. The CDR3 has 13 residues. The CDR3 protein is CASSFQPYNEQFF. Written as DNA, the CDR3 is TGTGCCAGCAGCTTCCAGCCCTACAATGAGCAGTTCTTC.

The CDR3 reads CASSTAGRLQGDTQYF. The DNA of the CDR3 is TGTGCCAGCAGTACAGCAGGACGGTTACAAGGAGATACGCAGTATTTT. The rearrangement links TRBV2 to TRBJ2-3; D gene ambiguous. V was cut by 5 bases and J by 5 bases, with 20 bases left in between. The CDR3 consists of 16 residues. The V gene's germline CDR1 is SNHLY and CDR2 FYNNEI.

The CDR3 coding sequence is TGTGCCAGCAGTTTAACCGGGGGAGGGTACAATGAGCAGTTCTTC. Protein product: CASSLTGGGYNEQFF. The chain joins TRBV27 to TRBJ2-1; 7 bases align to TRBD2. Germline CDR1 is MNHEY and CDR2 is SMNVEV (reference sequence). V dropped 2 bases and J dropped 4; count of bases not matched to a gene: 5. This CDR3 has 15 amino acids.

V is TRBV7-9 and J is TRBJ2-6; no firm D call. Germline V gene data show CDR1 as SEHNR and CDR2 as FQNEAQ (reference sequence). The ends were cut back, 1 base at V and 0 bases at J, with 10 bases in the middle. The CDR3 loop spans 17 amino acids. The CDR3 coding sequence is TGTGCCAGCAGCTTAGTTGTCACTAACTCTGGGGCCAACGTCCTGACTTTC. It specifies CASSLVVTNSGANVLTF.

The chain has TRBV3-1 (or the pseudogene TRBV3-2) and TRBJ1-1; possible D gene TRBD1, 6 bases. Germline CDR1 LGHDT, CDR2 YNNKEL (reference sequence). V was trimmed by 3 bases and J by 8 bases, leaving 10 bases between them. The CDR3 is 12 residues long. The CDR3 region has the DNA TGTGCCAGCAGCCACCTGACAGGCGAAGCTTTCTTT. As protein: CASSHLTGEAFF.

This chain links TRBV6-5 with TRBJ1-1; 7 bases line up with TRBD1. The CDR3 consists of 14 residues. In germline, CDR1 is MNHEY, CDR2 SVGAGI. After removal of 7 bases from V and 7 bases from J, the junction contained 12 bases not matched to a gene. The CDR3 loop is CASTQTTGLDEAFF. The CDR3 bases are TGTGCCAGCACCCAAACGACAGGGCTCGATGAAGCTTTCTTT.

J is TRBJ1-4 and V is TRBV19, with D possibly matching TRBD1 (5 bases). Trimming pared 7 bases from V and 4 bases from J, leaving 13 bases between. The V gene's germline CDR1 is LNHDA and CDR2 SQIVND (reference sequence). The CDR3 is 14 amino acids. CDR3: CASIGRGRNEKLFF. The CDR3 nucleotides are TGTGCCAGTATTGGAAGGGGCCGTAATGAAAAACTGTTTTTT. The full variable domain, completed using reference TRBV19 and TRBJ1-4, is DGGITQSPKYLFRKEGQNVTLSCEQNLNHDAMYWYRQDPGQGLRLIYYSQIVNDFQKGDIAEGYSVSREKKESFPLTVTSAQKNPTAFYLCASIGRGRNEKLFFGSGTQLSVL.

V usage is TRBV2 and J usage is TRBJ2-5; 10 bases match TRBD1. The CDR3 covers 14 residues. In germline, CDR1 is SNHLY, CDR2 FYNNEI. V was clipped by 7 bases and J by 4 bases; unmatched bases: 6. For the CDR3, the DNA is TGTGCCAGCACGGGACAGGGGTTTGGAGAGACCCAGTACTTC. It translates to CASTGQGFGETQYF.

The V gene is TRBV7-9, the J gene TRBJ1-1, with 7 bases lining up with TRBD1. The CDR3 is 15 residues long. Germline CDR1 and CDR2: SEHNR and FQNEAQ (reference sequence). The V gene end was trimmed by 2 bases and the J gene end by 2 bases; junction bases not matched to a gene: 5. The chain's CDR3 is CASSLFAGGNTEAFF. The CDR3 bases are TGTGCCAGCAGCTTATTTGCAGGGGGAAACACTGAAGCTTTCTTT. Combining the CDR3 with reference TRBV7-9 and TRBJ1-1 gives the whole variable domain DTGVSQNPRHKITKRGQNVTFRCDPISEHNRLYWYRQTLGQGPEFLTYFQNEAQLEKSRLLSDRFSAERPKGSFSTLEIQRTEQGDSAMYLCASSLFAGGNTEAFFGQGTRLTVV.

This rearrangement joins TRBV6-5 to TRBJ1-5; D not resolved. V lost 5 bases, J lost 7 bases, and 9 bases lay in between. The CDR3 covers 12 residues. In germline, CDR1 is MNHEY, CDR2 SVGAGI. CDR3 residues: CASSTEGQPQHF. In DNA, the CDR3 is TGTGCCAGCAGTACGGAGGGCCAGCCCCAGCATTTT.

This clone came up once. This chain connects TRBV12-3 or TRBV12-4 to TRBJ2-4, with TRBD1 as a possible D gene (6 bases). The CDR3 runs to 13 residues. Trimming removed 7 bases from V and 9 bases from J, with 16 bases in between. The CDR3 region has the DNA TGTGCCAGCACTTCGTCAGGGGTGGGCATTCAGTACTTC. This translates into CASTSSGVGIQYF.

This CDR3 reads CASSSRDRYNSPLHF. Written as DNA, the CDR3 is TGTGCCAGCAGCAGTCGGGACAGGTATAATTCACCCCTCCACTTT. The chain is built from TRBV3-1 (or the pseudogene TRBV3-2) and TRBJ1-6, with 8 bases lining up with TRBD1. The germline CDR1 and CDR2 sequences are LGHDT and YNNKEL (reference sequence). With 5 bases clipped from V and 4 bases from J, the junction kept 4 bases outside the gene matches. CDR3 length equals 15 residues.

The gene calls are TRBV9 and TRBJ1-2, with 7 bases lining up with TRBD1. CDR3 size: 16 residues. Germline CDR1 reads SGDLS; CDR2 reads YYNGEE. The J segment lost 5 bases and the V segment lost 0 bases, leaving 10 bases of the junction unmatched. CDR3 bases: TGTGCCAGCAGCGTAGCGGCGGCAGGGGGTGTATATGGCTACACCTTC. As protein: CASSVAAAGGVYGYTF.

V gene TRBV7-2 combines with J gene TRBJ1-5; D call uncertain. The germline V gene encodes CDR1 SGHTA and CDR2 FQGNSA. The CDR3 contains 17 residues. Trimming cost V 0 bases and J 6 bases, with 18 bases left between them. The CDR3: CASSLASGGLVGQPQHF. The CDR3 region has the DNA TGTGCCAGCAGCTTAGCGTCGGGAGGGCTCGTGGGTCAGCCCCAGCATTTT.

J is TRBJ1-2 and V is TRBV27; a weak D match, TRBD1 (6 bases). Germline V gene lookup returns CDR1 MNHEY and CDR2 SMNVEV (reference sequence). Trimming left V 5 bases short and J 4 bases short, with 11 bases between. There are 13 residues in the CDR3. The CDR3 spells CASSQGLSYGYTF. Written as DNA, the CDR3 is TGTGCCAGCAGTCAGGGGTTGTCCTATGGCTACACCTTC.

J is TRBJ1-2 and V is TRBV19; maybe TRBD1 (6 bases). Trimming removed 7 bases at V and 5 bases at J, with 20 bases between. The germline V gene encodes CDR1 LNHDA and CDR2 SQIVND (reference sequence). The CDR3 is 15 residues long. The chain's CDR3 is CASTDTGTLIYGYTF. DNA for the CDR3: TGTGCCAGTACAGACACCGGGACACTAATTTATGGCTACACCTTC.